One sample yielded the 26 T cell receptor beta chains listed below, sequenced in a study of T cell clonality in common variable immunodeficiency. Generated by immunoSEQ multiplex PCR, the TCRdb table keeps only in-frame clones and is missing some. The sample is made up of around 30,000 clones, none counted only once. The specimen was peripheral blood mononuclear cells. These receptors originate from a person aged 18 to 70 in good health.

This clone came up a few times. Partial CDR3 DNA: TGTGCCTGGAGTTGGTCCACAGATACC. Translation gives CAWSWSTDT. The whole CDR3 protein reads CAWSWSTDTYTF. The rearrangement links TRBV30 to TRBJ1-2, with D unclear. The read ends 3 residues shy of where the CDR3 ends; the end is completed using the germline J gene. This CDR3 region has 12 residues. The germline V gene encodes CDR1 GTSNPN and CDR2 SVGIG (reference sequence). The whole variable domain, remainder taken from reference TRBV30 and TRBJ1-2, is SQTIHQWPATLVQPVGSPLSLECTVEGTSNPNLYWYRQAAGRGLQLLFYSVGIGQISSEVPQNLSASRPQDRQFILSSKKLLLSDSGFYLCAWSWSTDTYTFGSGTRLTVV.

This clone was observed at least ten times. The read halts 3 residues ahead of the CDR3 end, with the missing end drawn from the germline J gene. V gene TRBV18 combines with J gene TRBJ1-2; TRBD1 might be the D (5 bases). V was pared by 2 bases and J by 6 bases, with 13 bases between. This CDR3 spans 14 amino acids. CDR1 and CDR2 from the germline V gene are KGHSH and LQKENI. The CDR3 here is CASSPSSRVDGYTF. The DNA read from the CDR3 is TGTGCCAGCTCACCAAGCTCCAGGGTCGATGGC.

This clone has just a few counts. A read error likely explains this, since a far larger clone differs by one base. CDR3 bases read: TGTGGCAGCAGCCCCCGGCAGGGTCGGGGGGAGACC. Protein: CGSSPRQGRGET. The whole CDR3 protein is CGSSPRQGRGETQYF. V usage is TRBV7-9 and J usage is TRBJ2-5; perhaps TRBD2 as D (6 bases). The read finishes 3 residues shy of the CDR3 end, and the germline J gene is used to complete it. This CDR3 has 15 residues. CDR1 SEHNR and CDR2 FQNEAQ come from the germline V gene (reference sequence). Looking up the rest from reference TRBV7-9 and TRBJ2-5 gives the full variable domain: DTGVSQNPRHKITKRGQNVTFRCDPISEHNRLYWYRQTLGQGPEFLTYFQNEAQLEKSRLLSDRFSAERPKGSFSTLEIQRTEQGDSAMYLCGSSPRQGRGETQYFGPGTRLLVL.

This clone was seen at least ten times. The read stops 3 residues short of the end of the CDR3; the missing end is completed from the germline J gene. The chain employs TRBV19 and TRBJ1-2; D remains ambiguous. Between the trimmed V and J ends, which lost 3 bases and 5 bases, there was a span of 19 bases. This CDR3 has 16 residues. Germline assignment: CDR1 LNHDA and CDR2 SQIVND (reference sequence). The CDR3: CASSIKPGWQAYGYTF. The part of the CDR3 DNA that was read is TGTGCCAGTAGTATCAAACCTGGTTGGCAGGCTTATGGC.

This clone was counted ten times or more. The CDR3 end is not reached by the read, which stops 3 residues before it; the germline J gene fills it in. The gene calls are TRBV6-2 or TRBV6-3 and TRBJ2-2; 8 bases map to TRBD1. The V gene's germline CDR1 is MNHEY and CDR2 SVGEGT. The V and J ends lost 4 bases and 7 bases, in that order; junction bases with no gene match: 8. This CDR3 is built from 15 residues. This CDR3 is CASSWSARGHGELFF. CDR3 DNA, as far as it was read: TGTGCCAGCAGTTGGTCCGCCAGGGGGCACGGGGAG.

The sample holds many counts of this clone. The missing CDR3 end, 3 residues past where the read stops, is filled in from the germline J gene. The gene calls are TRBV19 and TRBJ1-5, with a possible D match to TRBD1 (5 bases). V was clipped by 4 bases and J by 7 bases, with 11 bases between them. The CDR3 is 13 amino acids. Germline CDR1 is LNHDA and CDR2 is SQIVND (reference sequence). The covered CDR3 bases are TGTGCCAGTAGTAAGCAGGGAGAGCAGCCC. Its translation: CASSKQGEQP. The whole CDR3 protein reads CASSKQGEQPQHF.

This clone has a handful of counts. Read sequence stops 3 residues before the CDR3 end, and the germline J gene provides the missing end. This chain joins TRBV18 and TRBJ2-4; TRBD2 is a possible D gene (5 bases). Germline assignment: CDR1 KGHSH and CDR2 LQKENI. The CDR3 extends over 13 amino acids. The part of the CDR3 DNA that was read is TGTGCCAGCTCACCCGAACTCAGCGGTGGT. Amino acid sequence: CASSPELSGG. Given in full, the CDR3 is CASSPELSGGQYF. The whole variable domain, remainder taken from reference TRBV18 and TRBJ2-4, is NAGVMQNPRHLVRRRGQEARLRCSPMKGHSHVYWYRQLPEEGLKFMVYLQKENIIDESGMPKERFSAEFPKEGPSILRIQQVVRGDSAAYFCASSPELSGGQYFGAGTRLSVL.

A few counts support this clone. A single base separates this from a much larger clone, so it may be a read error. The missing CDR3 end, 3 residues past where the read stops, is filled in from the germline J gene. The chain carries TRBV19 and TRBJ2-7; tentatively, D is TRBD1 (6 bases). Germline CDR1 reads LNHDA; CDR2 reads SQIVND (reference sequence). With 5 bases removed from V and 2 bases from J, the gap between germline ends came to 19 bases. This CDR3 contains 16 residues. CDR3 residues: CASSCSGTQTPYEQYF. The DNA read from the CDR3 is TGTGCCAGTAGTTGCTCCGGGACACAAACCCCCTACGAG.

This clone was seen a few times. The read is 3 residues too short to cover the CDR3 end, so that end is filled in from the germline J gene. V gene TRBV30 combines with J gene TRBJ1-2; D uncertain. The CDR3 runs to 13 residues. Germline CDR1 is GTSNPN and CDR2 is SVGIG (reference sequence). The part of the CDR3 DNA that was read is TGTGCCTGGAGTACCAGAATTCGAGATACC. Encoded protein: CAWSTRIRDT. The full-length CDR3 reads as CAWSTRIRDTYTF.

This clone appeared many times. The CDR3 end is not reached by the read, which stops 3 residues before it; the germline J gene fills it in. This chain links TRBV27 with TRBJ1-2; the match to TRBD1 covers 9 bases. Germline V lookup: CDR1 MNHEY, CDR2 SMNVEV (reference sequence). CDR3 size: 13 residues. Trimming cost V 7 bases and J 4 bases; bases outside gene matches: 4. CDR3 DNA (partial): TGTGCCAGCACCCTGGGACAGGGCTATGGC. Amino acid sequence: CASTLGQGYG. The full CDR3 reads CASTLGQGYGYTF.

In this sample, this clone turned up many times. The read terminates 3 residues before the CDR3 end, so the remaining end is supplied by the germline J gene. V usage is TRBV5-1 and J usage is TRBJ1-1; 7 nucleotides line up with TRBD1. The CDR3 consists of 12 residues. Germline V gene lookup returns CDR1 SGHRS and CDR2 YFSETQ. The CDR3 loop reads CASSPLGQKAFF. The CDR3 DNA, read in part, is TGCGCCAGCTCTCCCCTGGGACAGAAA.

The sample holds many counts of this clone. The read halts 3 residues ahead of the CDR3 end, with the missing end drawn from the germline J gene. The chain carries TRBV5-1 and TRBJ2-6; 7 bases fit TRBD1. The ends lost 1 base at V and 0 bases at J; junction bases unmatched: 7. CDR3 size: 18 residues. Germline V CDR1 and CDR2: SGHRS, YFSETQ. CDR3 DNA (partial): TGCGCCAGCAGCTTGTACAGGACAGGACCCTCTGGGGCCAACGTC. It yields the protein CASSLYRTGPSGANV. The full CDR3 reads CASSLYRTGPSGANVLTF. Together with reference TRBV5-1 and TRBJ2-6, the CDR3 gives the full variable domain: KAGVTQTPRYLIKTRGQQVTLSCSPISGHRSVSWYQQTPGQGLQFLFEYFSETQRNKGNFPGRFSGRQFSNSRSEMNVSTLELGDSALYLCASSLYRTGPSGANVLTFGAGSRLTVL.

This clone was seen repeatedly, ten times or more. Read coverage stops 3 residues before the CDR3 terminus; the germline J gene supplies the remainder. V gene TRBV20-1 combines with J gene TRBJ1-1, with D possibly being TRBD1 (5 bases). Trimming left V 7 bases short and J 6 bases short, with 12 bases between. CDR3 length: 11 amino acids. Germline loops: CDR1 DFQATT, CDR2 SNEGSKA (reference sequence). CDR3 region: CSVGGVSEAFF. The part of the CDR3 DNA that was read is TGCAGTGTTGGGGGGGTCTCTGAA.

This clone has ten or more counts. The read falls 3 residues short of the CDR3 end, and the missing part is taken from the germline J gene. The V gene is TRBV12-3 or TRBV12-4, the J gene TRBJ2-1, with 8 nucleotides matching TRBD1. Trimming removed 3 bases from V and 6 bases from J; junction bases left unmatched: 1. CDR3 length: 13 amino acids. The sequenced CDR3 bases are TGTGCCAGCAGTTTGGACAGGGCCAATGAG. Protein: CASSLDRANE. The complete CDR3 sequence is CASSLDRANEQFF.

This clone is categorized as medium-sized. The CDR3 end falls 3 residues outside the read, so it is completed with the germline J gene. The V call is TRBV30, the J call TRBJ2-3; a weak D match, TRBD2 (5 bases). Germline CDR1 GTSNPN, CDR2 SVGIG (reference sequence). Trimming left V 5 bases short and J 0 bases short, with 9 bases between. The CDR3 is made up of 13 amino acids. The part of the CDR3 DNA that was read is TGTGCCTGGTCGGGGATTAGCACAGATACG. Protein: CAWSGISTDT. The complete CDR3 reads CAWSGISTDTQYF. The full variable domain, completed using reference TRBV30 and TRBJ2-3, is SQTIHQWPATLVQPVGSPLSLECTVEGTSNPNLYWYRQAAGRGLQLLFYSVGIGQISSEVPQNLSASRPQDRQFILSSKKLLLSDSGFYLCAWSGISTDTQYFGPGTRLTVL.

This clone was detected many times. With the read ending 3 residues before the CDR3 end, the germline J gene is used to fill in that end. This chain joins TRBV10-3 and TRBJ1-5; 10 positions match TRBD1. Germline CDR1 and CDR2: ENHRY and SYGVKD. V lost 6 bases to trimming and J lost 7 bases; unmatched junction nucleotides: 0. This CDR3 comprises 12 residues. Here the CDR3 reads CAIRDRGQPQHF. Partial CDR3 DNA: TGTGCCATCAGGGACAGGGGGCAGCCC.

The table lists this clone with many counts. Coverage ceases 3 residues before the CDR3 finishes, and the germline J gene fills in the end. The rearrangement joins TRBV19 to TRBJ1-2, with D uncertain. Germline assignment: CDR1 LNHDA and CDR2 SQIVND (reference sequence). Trimming pared 1 base from V and 1 base from J, leaving 7 bases between. CDR3 length: 14 residues. The CDR3 sequence: CASSIAADNYGYTF. The CDR3 bases that were read are TGTGCCAGTAGTATAGCCGCGGATAACTATGGC.

This clone was seen repeatedly, ten times or more. The read stops 3 residues short of the end of the CDR3; the missing end is completed from the germline J gene. The chain has TRBV6-1 and TRBJ2-3, with 11 bases matching TRBD2. Per the germline V gene, CDR1 is MNHNS and CDR2 is SASEGT. V lost 4 bases to trimming and J lost 7 bases; unmatched junction nucleotides: 7. The CDR3 sequence is 15 residues long. The CDR3 loop reads CASSVGVAGGHTQYF. The sequenced part of the CDR3 DNA is TGTGCCAGCAGTGTCGGGGTAGCGGGAGGGCATACG.

This clone was seen repeatedly, ten times or more. The read stops 3 residues short of the end of the CDR3; the missing end is completed from the germline J gene. The V and J genes are TRBV5-1 and TRBJ2-3; TRBD2 matches 10 bases. CDR1 is SGHRS, CDR2 YFSETQ, per germline. The CDR3 consists of 15 residues. V shed 4 bases, J shed 2 bases, and the junction held 4 bases outside the gene matches. The CDR3 bases that were read are TGCGCCAGCAGCCGGACTAGCGGAACCACAGATACG. Translating gives CASSRTSGTTDT. Given in full, the CDR3 is CASSRTSGTTDTQYF.

This clone turned up a few times. The CDR3 protein is CAVSLGAGPWAEQYF. CDR3 DNA (partial): TGTGCCGTCAGTCTGGGGGCGGGTCCCTGGGCCGAG. V is TRBV30 and J is TRBJ2-7; weak D call: TRBD1 (6 bases). The CDR3 is cut off 3 residues early in the read; its end comes from the germline J gene. Trimming took 8 bases from V and 6 from J, leaving 26 bases between them. Germline assignment: CDR1 GTSNPN and CDR2 SVGIG (reference sequence). This CDR3 is 15 amino acids long.

To note about this clone: A much larger clonotype is one base distant, so this may be a read error. Coverage ceases 3 residues before the CDR3 finishes, and the germline J gene fills in the end. The genes are TRBV5-1 and TRBJ2-5, with 10 bases matching TRBD2. The CDR3 sequence is 15 residues long. Germline V gene sequence: CDR1 SGHRS, CDR2 YFSETQ. CDR3 residues: CASSPTSGATDTQYF. CDR3 DNA, as far as it was read: TGCGCCAGCAGCCCTACTAGCGGGGCCACAGATACC.

This clone was recorded at least ten times. The DNA read from the CDR3 is TGCGCCAGCAGTGAGCCACGACTAGCGGGAGAGACC. It is translated as CASSEPRLAGET. The CDR3 in its entirety is CASSEPRLAGETQYF. The chain couples TRBV10-2 to TRBJ2-5; 10 positions agree with TRBD2. The read ends 3 residues early relative to the CDR3; the germline J gene fills the gap. CDR1 is WSHSY and CDR2 is SAAADI in the germline V gene. The CDR3 has 15 residues. The J segment lost 4 bases and the V segment lost 2 bases, leaving 4 bases of the junction unmatched.

This clone was recorded at least ten times. The read terminates 3 residues before the CDR3 end, so the remaining end is supplied by the germline J gene. The chain joins TRBV20-1 to TRBJ2-7, with 9 nucleotides matching TRBD2. This CDR3 has 17 amino acids. The trim removed 1 base at V and 6 bases at J, leaving 16 bases unmatched. The germline V gene encodes CDR1 DFQATT and CDR2 SNEGSKA (reference sequence). The CDR3 here is CSARVAGGPGMGGEQYF. The part of the CDR3 DNA that was read is TGCAGTGCTAGAGTCGCGGGAGGGCCTGGGATGGGTGGCGAG.

At least ten counts were recorded for this clone. The CDR3 end lies 3 residues beyond the end of the read and is filled in from the germline J gene. The gene calls are TRBV6-2 or TRBV6-3 and TRBJ2-7; 8 bases agree with TRBD2. The CDR3 contains 14 residues. V shed 8 bases and J 4 bases; nucleotides not matched to a gene: 10. Germline CDR1 is MNHEY and CDR2 is SVGEGT. The sequenced CDR3 bases are TGTGCCAGCGTCCAGGCGGGGGGTCTGTACGAG. Translation: CASVQAGGLYE. In full, the CDR3 reads CASVQAGGLYEQYF.

About this clone: The CDR3 end is not reached by the read, which stops 3 residues before it; the germline J gene fills it in. The chain has TRBV19 and TRBJ1-2; 7 bases fit TRBD1. The CDR3 runs to 13 residues. The germline V gene encodes CDR1 LNHDA and CDR2 SQIVND (reference sequence). The CDR3 is CASGYRGGHDYTF. Partial CDR3 DNA: TGTGCCAGTGGATACAGGGGTGGCCACGAC.

At least ten counts were recorded for this clone. Incomplete CDR3 DNA: TGTGCCAGCATCTCCGCGGGGGGCGGTCAGCCC. Residues: CASISAGGGQP. The whole CDR3 is CASISAGGGQPQHF. The chain recombines TRBV2 with TRBJ1-5, with D maybe TRBD1 (6 bases). The CDR3 end falls 3 residues outside the read, so it is completed with the germline J gene. Trimming removed 7 bases from V and 6 bases from J, with 16 bases in between. The V gene's germline CDR1 is SNHLY and CDR2 FYNNEI. The CDR3 totals 14 residues.